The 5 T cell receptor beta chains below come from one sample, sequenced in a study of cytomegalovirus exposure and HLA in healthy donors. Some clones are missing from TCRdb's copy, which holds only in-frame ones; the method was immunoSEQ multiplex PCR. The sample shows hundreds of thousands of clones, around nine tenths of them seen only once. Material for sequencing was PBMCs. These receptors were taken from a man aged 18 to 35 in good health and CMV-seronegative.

CDR3 bases: TGTGCCAGCAGCTCCTACTTATCCGGGGAGCTGTTTTTT. Protein sequence: CASSSYLSGELFF. The chain has TRBV7-7 and TRBJ2-2; no clear D. The CDR3 has 13 amino acids. V lost 4 bases to trimming and J lost 6 bases, with 9 bases between them. Germline V lookup: CDR1 SSHAT, CDR2 FNYEAQ (reference sequence).

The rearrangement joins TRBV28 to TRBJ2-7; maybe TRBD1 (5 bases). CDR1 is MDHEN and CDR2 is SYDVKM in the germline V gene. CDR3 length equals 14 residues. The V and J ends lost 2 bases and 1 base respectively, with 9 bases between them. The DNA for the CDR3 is TGTGCCAGCAGTTTAGGTAGGGGATCCTACGAGCAGTACTTC. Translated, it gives CASSLGRGSYEQYF.

The CDR3 region has the DNA TGTGCCAGCAGTTACTCCTACCGGACCTCAGGAGGTGGCTACACCTTC. This codes for CASSYSYRTSGGGYTF. The V and J genes are TRBV6-5 and TRBJ1-2; D gene ambiguous. Trimming removed 0 bases from V and 7 bases from J, with 18 bases in between. In germline, CDR1 is MNHEY, CDR2 SVGAGI. CDR3 length: 16 amino acids.

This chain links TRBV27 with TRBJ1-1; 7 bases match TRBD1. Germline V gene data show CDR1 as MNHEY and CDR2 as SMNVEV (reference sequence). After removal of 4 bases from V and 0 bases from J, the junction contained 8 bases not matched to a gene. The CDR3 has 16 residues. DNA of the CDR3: TGTGCCAGCAGTTGGGGTCCCGGGACAGTGAACACTGAAGCTTTCTTT. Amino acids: CASSWGPGTVNTEAFF.

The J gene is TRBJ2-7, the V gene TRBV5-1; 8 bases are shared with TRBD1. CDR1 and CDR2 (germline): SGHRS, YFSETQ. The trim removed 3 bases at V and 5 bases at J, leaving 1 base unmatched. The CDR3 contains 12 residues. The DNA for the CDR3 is TGCGCCAGCAGCTGGACAGGGAACGAGCAGTACTTC. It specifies CASSWTGNEQYF.